The rows below give T cell receptor beta chains drawn from one sample of a study of spatial heterogeneity in lung cancer. TCRdb itself ran the 5' RACE reads through MiXCR, one entry per CDR3 protein. The sample has fewer than 45,000 distinct CDR3 sequences, 6.5% to 8.5% seen once. The sample in question was PBMCs, obtained at surgery. Source of these receptors: a female donor with early-stage non-small cell lung cancer. CDR3s include the opening cysteine and the closing phenylalanine or tryptophan. The order of the fields is J gene, V gene, D gene, clone size, CDR3 DNA, CDR3 protein. The D gene is left open where the match is weak. Size is stated for part of the rows, as once, few or many counts, or as a class when the clone is expanded.

J: TRBJ2-1
V: TRBV4-3
D: TRBD2
size: few
DNA: TGCGCCAGTAGAGTTGGGGGGGAGTACAATGAGCAGTTCTTC
CDR3: CASRVGGEYNEQFF

J: TRBJ2-5
V: TRBV24-1
D: TRBD1
size: -
DNA: TGTGCCACCAGTACAGGGGGCCCACAAGAGACCCAGTACTTC
CDR3: CATSTGGPQETQYF

J: TRBJ2-1
V: TRBV5-1
D: -
size: many
DNA: TGCGCCAGCAGCTTGGTCCCAAAGGATGAGCAGTTCTTC
CDR3: CASSLVPKDEQFF

J: TRBJ1-1
V: TRBV29-1
D: -
size: many
DNA: TGCAGCGTTGAACAGGGAGGAAGGGGTGAAGCTTTCTTT
CDR3: CSVEQGGRGEAFF

J: TRBJ1-4
V: TRBV7-9
D: -
size: many
DNA: TGTGCCAGCAGCGCAAATACCTTTAGGAGTGAAAAACTGTTTTTT
CDR3: CASSANTFRSEKLFF

J: TRBJ1-2
V: TRBV12-3/TRBV12-4
D: -
size: -
DNA: TGTGCCAGCAGTTTCGCCGGTGGAGGCTACACCTTC
CDR3: CASSFAGGGYTF

J: TRBJ2-7
V: TRBV20-1
D: -
size: many
DNA: TGCAGTGCTAGGGCCCCGGTACTTCGCGAGCAGTACTTC
CDR3: CSARAPVLREQYF

J: TRBJ1-1
V: TRBV9
D: -
size: many
DNA: TGTGCCAGCAGCGTAGTCGGCACTTCCCCTGAAGCTTTCTTT
CDR3: CASSVVGTSPEAFF

J: TRBJ2-7
V: TRBV12-3/TRBV12-4
D: -
size: -
DNA: TGTGCCAGCAGTCTCCGGACGGGCAATGAGCAGTACTTC
CDR3: CASSLRTGNEQYF

J: TRBJ2-3
V: TRBV28
D: TRBD2
size: few
DNA: TGTGCCAGCACAGATTCCACAGCGGGGGTTTCATGGACGCAGTATTTT
CDR3: CASTDSTAGVSWTQYF

J: TRBJ1-4
V: TRBV29-1
D: -
size: many
DNA: TGCAGCGTTGGGGGATTGGGAGGGATTGAAAAACTGTTTTTT
CDR3: CSVGGLGGIEKLFF

J: TRBJ2-3
V: TRBV5-6
D: TRBD1
size: -
DNA: TGTGCCAGCAGCTCCGAGGACAGGGGAGGAGATACGCAGTATTTT
CDR3: CASSSEDRGGDTQYF

J: TRBJ2-3
V: TRBV11-3
D: TRBD1
size: many
DNA: TGTGCCAGCAGCCAGACAGGGCTCTCCACAGATACGCAGTATTTT
CDR3: CASSQTGLSTDTQYF

J: TRBJ2-4
V: TRBV7-9
D: -
size: many
DNA: TGTGCCAGCGGGGCCCTCGGAAAAAACATTCAGTACTTC
CDR3: CASGALGKNIQYF

J: TRBJ1-2
V: TRBV24-1
D: -
size: few
DNA: TGTGCCACCAGCCCACGGAAGGGGGACGGCTACACCTTC
CDR3: CATSPRKGDGYTF

J: TRBJ1-6
V: TRBV28
D: -
size: few
DNA: TGTGCCAGCAGTGGGGGGACTGATTATGGAGCCCTCCACTTT
CDR3: CASSGGTDYGALHF

J: TRBJ2-2
V: TRBV24-1
D: TRBD2
size: many
DNA: TGTGCCACCAGGACCAACGGGAGGGGGAACACCGGGGAGCTGTTTTTT
CDR3: CATRTNGRGNTGELFF

J: TRBJ2-3
V: TRBV6-5
D: TRBD2
size: many
DNA: TGTGCCAGCAGTTACTCTAGCGGGGGGACGGGAGATACGCAGTATTTT
CDR3: CASSYSSGGTGDTQYF

J: TRBJ2-3
V: TRBV20-1
D: -
size: -
DNA: TGCAGTGCTAGAGATCACAAGACTAGCACAGATACGCAGTATTTT
CDR3: CSARDHKTSTDTQYF

J: TRBJ1-2
V: TRBV4-3
D: TRBD1
size: many
DNA: TGCGCCAGCAGCCAAGTCCGCGACAGGGGGCGCGACGGCTACACCTTC
CDR3: CASSQVRDRGRDGYTF

J: TRBJ1-1
V: TRBV6-6
D: -
size: -
DNA: TGTGCCAGCAGCCCCCGCCCCTCAAACACTGAAGCTTTCTTT
CDR3: CASSPRPSNTEAFF

J: TRBJ2-5
V: TRBV7-2
D: TRBD2
size: many
DNA: TGTGCCAGCAGCGCCCGACTAGCGGGGGACGTAGAGACCCAGTACTTC
CDR3: CASSARLAGDVETQYF

J: TRBJ1-1
V: TRBV12-3/TRBV12-4
D: TRBD1
size: -
DNA: TGTGCCAGCAGTTTGCGGATAACAGGGGACTGGAACACTGAAGCTTTCTTT
CDR3: CASSLRITGDWNTEAFF

J: TRBJ1-2
V: TRBV28
D: TRBD1
size: few
DNA: TGTGCCAGCAGTCCCGACAGGGTGCGGGGCTACACCTTC
CDR3: CASSPDRVRGYTF

J: TRBJ1-6
V: TRBV6-6
D: -
size: few
DNA: TGTGCCAGCGTAAAGGGTTCCTATAATTCACCCCTCCACTTT
CDR3: CASVKGSYNSPLHF

J: TRBJ2-5
V: TRBV7-9
D: TRBD2
size: many
DNA: TGTGCCAGCAGCTCCGGACTAGCGGGGGGTTCCGAAGAGACCCAGTACTTC
CDR3: CASSSGLAGGSEETQYF

J: TRBJ2-2
V: TRBV12-3/TRBV12-4
D: -
size: many
DNA: TGTGCCAGCAGTTTAGTCGAAGTCCTGGAACGAAACACCGGGGAGCTGTTTTTT
CDR3: CASSLVEVLERNTGELFF

J: TRBJ2-6
V: TRBV5-1
D: TRBD1
size: -
DNA: TGCGCCAGCAGCGCGACAGGGAATGGGACCAACGTCCTGACTTTC
CDR3: CASSATGNGTNVLTF

J: TRBJ2-3
V: TRBV7-2
D: -
size: -
DNA: TGTGCCAGCAGCCCCCAGGGATTGCGGGGCAATACGCAGTATTTT
CDR3: CASSPQGLRGNTQYF

J: TRBJ1-2
V: TRBV6-5
D: -
size: -
DNA: TGTGCCAGCACCGGGCGAGGGTTCGGCTATGGCTACACCTTC
CDR3: CASTGRGFGYGYTF

J: TRBJ2-7
V: TRBV4-1
D: -
size: many
DNA: TGCGCCAGCAGCCAAGACAACGTTGGGGGGTACGAGCAGTACTTC
CDR3: CASSQDNVGGYEQYF

J: TRBJ1-3
V: TRBV4-1
D: -
size: few
DNA: TGCGCCAGCAGCCAAGGGTCAGCTAACACCATATATTTT
CDR3: CASSQGSANTIYF

J: TRBJ1-2
V: TRBV6-6
D: -
size: once
DNA: TGTGCCAGCAGTCTGGGGACCAAAGGCTACACCTTC
CDR3: CASSLGTKGYTF

J: TRBJ1-4
V: TRBV20-1
D: -
size: -
DNA: TGCAGTGTCCAGACTGGGGGTAATGAAAAACTGTTTTTT
CDR3: CSVQTGGNEKLFF

J: TRBJ1-2
V: TRBV10-3
D: -
size: once
DNA: TGTGCCATCTCCTCAGTGGGGGAAGGCTACACCTTC
CDR3: CAISSVGEGYTF

J: TRBJ1-1
V: TRBV12-3/TRBV12-4
D: -
size: many
DNA: TGTGCCAGCAGTGGACAGCCAAACACTGAAGCTTTCTTT
CDR3: CASSGQPNTEAFF

J: TRBJ2-2
V: TRBV9
D: TRBD2
size: -
DNA: TGTGCCAGCAGCGCCGGACTAGCGGGGCCCGCGAACACCGGGGAGCTGTTTTTT
CDR3: CASSAGLAGPANTGELFF

J: TRBJ1-2
V: TRBV6-2/TRBV6-3
D: TRBD1
size: -
DNA: TGTGCCAGCAGGACAGGGCACGGTGATGGCTACACCTTC
CDR3: CASRTGHGDGYTF

J: TRBJ1-1
V: TRBV2
D: -
size: many
DNA: TGTGCCAGCAGGGGCCTATATGTAAACACTGAAGCTTTCTTT
CDR3: CASRGLYVNTEAFF

J: TRBJ1-5
V: TRBV12-3/TRBV12-4
D: TRBD1
size: many
DNA: TGTGCCAGCAGTCTTCGACAGGGCCCGCAGCCCCAGCATTTT
CDR3: CASSLRQGPQPQHF

J: TRBJ2-3
V: TRBV20-1
D: TRBD2
size: -
DNA: TGCAGTGCTAGCTCCCTAGCGGAGAACACAGATACGCAGTATTTT
CDR3: CSASSLAENTDTQYF

J: TRBJ2-3
V: TRBV7-2
D: TRBD1
size: many
DNA: TGTGCCAGCAGCTTACGGCCGGGACAGTTAACAGATACGCAGTATTTT
CDR3: CASSLRPGQLTDTQYF

J: TRBJ1-5
V: TRBV27
D: -
size: -
DNA: TGTGCCAGCAGTTTAAACCCCCTCTCCCAGCCCCAGCATTTT
CDR3: CASSLNPLSQPQHF

J: TRBJ1-4
V: TRBV6-6
D: -
size: many
DNA: TGTGCCAGCAGTTCCACAGGGTCTGCAACTAATGAAAAACTGTTTTTT
CDR3: CASSSTGSATNEKLFF

J: TRBJ1-5
V: TRBV3-1
D: TRBD1
size: many
DNA: TGTGCCAGCAGCCAGTCGACAGGGAATCAGCCCCAGCATTTT
CDR3: CASSQSTGNQPQHF

J: TRBJ2-1
V: TRBV29-1
D: TRBD2
size: many
DNA: TGCAGCACACGTTGGGCTAGCGGGGGGAGCTCCTACAATGAGCAGTTCTTC
CDR3: CSTRWASGGSSYNEQFF

J: TRBJ2-4
V: TRBV10-1
D: -
size: few
DNA: TGCGCCAGCAATTTTGTGATAGCCAAAAACATTCAGTACTTC
CDR3: CASNFVIAKNIQYF

J: TRBJ2-3
V: TRBV28
D: -
size: medium-sized
DNA: TGTGCCAGCAGAAGAGGGGTCAACACAGATACGCAGTATTTT
CDR3: CASRRGVNTDTQYF

J: TRBJ2-1
V: TRBV5-1
D: TRBD2
size: many
DNA: TGCGCCAGCAGCCAAGCCGGGACTAGAATCGAGTTCTTC
CDR3: CASSQAGTRIEFF

J: TRBJ1-5
V: TRBV20-1
D: -
size: many
DNA: TGCAGTGCTAGAGATAGCGGACGGGACAATTTTTTAGGGAATCAGCCCCAGCATTTT
CDR3: CSARDSGRDNFLGNQPQHF